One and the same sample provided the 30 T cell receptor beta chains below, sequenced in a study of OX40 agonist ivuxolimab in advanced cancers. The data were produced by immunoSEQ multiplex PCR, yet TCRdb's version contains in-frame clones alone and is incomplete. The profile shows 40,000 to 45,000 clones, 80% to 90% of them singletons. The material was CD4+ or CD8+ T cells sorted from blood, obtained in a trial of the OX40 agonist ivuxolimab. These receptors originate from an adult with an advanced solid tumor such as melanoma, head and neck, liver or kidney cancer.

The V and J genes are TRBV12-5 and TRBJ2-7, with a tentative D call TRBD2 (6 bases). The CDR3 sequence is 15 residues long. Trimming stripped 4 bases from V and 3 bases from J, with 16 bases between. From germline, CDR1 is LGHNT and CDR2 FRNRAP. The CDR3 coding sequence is TGTGCTAGTGGTTCCCTAATCGGGGGATTCTACGAGCAGTACTTC. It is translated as CASGSLIGGFYEQYF.

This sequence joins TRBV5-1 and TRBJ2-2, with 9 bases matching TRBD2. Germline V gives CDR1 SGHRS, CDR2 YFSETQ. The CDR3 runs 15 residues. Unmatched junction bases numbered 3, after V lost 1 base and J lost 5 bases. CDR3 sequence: CASSLTAGGTGELFF. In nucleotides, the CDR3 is TGCGCCAGCAGCTTGACAGCGGGAGGAACCGGGGAGCTGTTTTTT.

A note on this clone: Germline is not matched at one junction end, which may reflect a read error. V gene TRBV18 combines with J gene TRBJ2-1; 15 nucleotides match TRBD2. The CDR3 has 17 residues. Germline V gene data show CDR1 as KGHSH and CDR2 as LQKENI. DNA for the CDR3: TGTGCCCGCTCACGGCGGACTAGCGGGGGGGGGTACAATGAGCAGTTCTTC. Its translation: CARSRRTSGGGYNEQFF.

CDR3 bases: TGTGCCAGTAGTATTAAAGGGACAGGGACCAATCGGGCCAACGTCCTGACTTTC. Translated: CASSIKGTGTNRANVLTF. The V gene is TRBV19, the J gene TRBJ2-6; 9 positions agree with TRBD1. V trimming: 3 bases; J trimming: 5 bases; junction bases outside the gene matches: 11. The CDR3 totals 18 residues. Germline V gives CDR1 LNHDA, CDR2 SQIVND (reference sequence). The full variable domain, its missing parts supplied by reference TRBV19 and TRBJ2-6, is DGGITQSPKYLFRKEGQNVTLSCEQNLNHDAMYWYRQDPGQGLRLIYYSQIVNDFQKGDIAEGYSVSREKKESFPLTVTSAQKNPTAFYLCASSIKGTGTNRANVLTFGAGSRLTVL.

The CDR3 protein is CASSYGVTGELFF. Here the CDR3 DNA reads TGTGCCAGCAGTTACGGGGTTACCGGGGAGCTGTTTTTT. The chain links TRBV6-6 to TRBJ2-2; D unresolved. Trimming stripped 2 bases from V and 5 bases from J, with 6 bases between. The CDR3 loop spans 13 amino acids. CDR1 and CDR2 from the germline V gene are MNHNY and SVGAGI (reference sequence).

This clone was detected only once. CDR3 region: CASSGTNYGYTF. In DNA form, the CDR3 reads TGTGCCAGCAGCGGGACTAACTATGGCTACACCTTC. This chain uses TRBV2 with TRBJ1-2, with D unresolved. Germline loops: CDR1 SNHLY, CDR2 FYNNEI. The CDR3 has 12 amino acids. V was clipped by 6 bases and J by 0 bases, with 5 bases between them. Complete variable domain (other parts from reference TRBV2 and TRBJ1-2): EPEVTQTPSHQVTQMGQEVILRCVPISNHLYFYWYRQILGQKVEFLVSFYNNEISEKSEIFDDQFSVERPDGSNFTLKIRSTKLEDSAMYFCASSGTNYGYTFGSGTRLTVV.

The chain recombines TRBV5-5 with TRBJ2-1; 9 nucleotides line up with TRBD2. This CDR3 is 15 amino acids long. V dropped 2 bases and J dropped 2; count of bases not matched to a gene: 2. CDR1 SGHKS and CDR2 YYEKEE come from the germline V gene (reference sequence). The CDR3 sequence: CASSLLAGPYNEQFF. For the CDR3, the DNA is TGTGCCAGCAGCTTACTAGCGGGTCCCTACAATGAGCAGTTCTTC.

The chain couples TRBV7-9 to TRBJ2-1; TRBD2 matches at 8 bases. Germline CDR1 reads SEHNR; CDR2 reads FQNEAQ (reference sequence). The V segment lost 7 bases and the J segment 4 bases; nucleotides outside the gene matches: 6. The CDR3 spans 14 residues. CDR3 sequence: CASTYSGTYNEQFF. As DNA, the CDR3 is TGTGCCAGCACCTATAGCGGGACTTACAATGAGCAGTTCTTC.

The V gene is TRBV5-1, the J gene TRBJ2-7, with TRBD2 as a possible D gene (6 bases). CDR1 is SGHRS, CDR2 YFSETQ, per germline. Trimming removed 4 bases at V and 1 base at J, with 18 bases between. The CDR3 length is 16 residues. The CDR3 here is CASSRPPDGGSYEQYF. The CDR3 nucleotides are TGCGCCAGCAGCCGCCCTCCGGACGGAGGGTCCTACGAGCAGTACTTC.

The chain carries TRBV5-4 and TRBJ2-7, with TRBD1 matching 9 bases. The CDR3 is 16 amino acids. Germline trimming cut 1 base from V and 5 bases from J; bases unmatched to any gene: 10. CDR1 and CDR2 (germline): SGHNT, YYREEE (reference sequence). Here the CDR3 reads CASSLLRGQGFNEQYF. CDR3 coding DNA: TGTGCCAGCAGCTTGCTCCGGGGACAGGGATTTAACGAGCAGTACTTC.

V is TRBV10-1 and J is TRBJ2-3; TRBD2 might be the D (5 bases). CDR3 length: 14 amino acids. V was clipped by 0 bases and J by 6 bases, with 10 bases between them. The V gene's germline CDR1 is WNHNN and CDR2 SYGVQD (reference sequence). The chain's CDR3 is CASSESRAGDTQYF. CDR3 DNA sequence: TGCGCCAGCAGTGAGTCGAGGGCTGGGGATACGCAGTATTTT.

The CDR3 region has the DNA TGTGCCAGCTCCCTCGTAGCGGACCGATCCTACGAGCAGTACTTC. Protein product: CASSLVADRSYEQYF. The chain recombines TRBV18 with TRBJ2-7; D is perhaps TRBD2 (6 bases). Per germline, CDR1 KGHSH and CDR2 LQKENI. This CDR3 has 15 residues. Trimming left V 6 bases short and J 1 base short, with 16 bases between.

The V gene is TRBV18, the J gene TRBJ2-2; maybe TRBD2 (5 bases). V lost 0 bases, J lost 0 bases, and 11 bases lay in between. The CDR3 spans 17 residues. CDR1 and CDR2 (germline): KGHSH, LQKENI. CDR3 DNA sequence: TGTGCCAGCTCACCACCGGGGAGAACTGCGAACACCGGGGAGCTGTTTTTT. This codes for CASSPPGRTANTGELFF.

CDR3 DNA: TGCAGCGCTCTGGGGGCCCCGACAGGGCCCTACGAGCAGTACTTC. Amino acid sequence: CSALGAPTGPYEQYF. The chain recombines TRBV29-1 with TRBJ2-7; 7 bases map to TRBD1. Unmatched junction bases numbered 14, after V lost 7 bases and J lost 2 bases. Germline-derived CDR1 and CDR2 are SQVTM and ANQGSEA. The CDR3 is made up of 15 amino acids.

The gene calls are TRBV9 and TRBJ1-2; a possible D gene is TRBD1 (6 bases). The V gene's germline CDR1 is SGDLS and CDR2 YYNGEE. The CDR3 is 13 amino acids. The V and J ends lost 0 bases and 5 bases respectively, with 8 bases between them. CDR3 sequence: CASSVEGGYGYTF. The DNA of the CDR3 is TGTGCCAGCAGCGTAGAGGGGGGGTATGGCTACACCTTC. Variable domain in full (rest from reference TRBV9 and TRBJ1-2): DSGVTQTPKHLITATGQRVTLRCSPRSGDLSVYWYQQSLDQGLQFLIQYYNGEERAKGNILERFSAQQFPDLHSELNLSSLELGDSALYFCASSVEGGYGYTFGSGTRLTVV.

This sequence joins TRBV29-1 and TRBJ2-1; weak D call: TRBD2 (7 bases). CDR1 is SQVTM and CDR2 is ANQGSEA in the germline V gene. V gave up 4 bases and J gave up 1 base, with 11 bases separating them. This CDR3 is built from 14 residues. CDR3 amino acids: CSVGGGGSYNEQFF. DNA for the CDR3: TGCAGCGTTGGAGGGGGGGGATCCTACAATGAGCAGTTCTTC.

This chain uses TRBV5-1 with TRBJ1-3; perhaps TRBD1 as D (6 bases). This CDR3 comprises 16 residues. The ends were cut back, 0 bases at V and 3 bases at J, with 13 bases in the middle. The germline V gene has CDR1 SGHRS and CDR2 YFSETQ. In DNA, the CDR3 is TGCGCCAGCAGCTTGGGGCAGGGGAGCATTGGAAACACCATATATTTT. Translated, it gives CASSLGQGSIGNTIYF.

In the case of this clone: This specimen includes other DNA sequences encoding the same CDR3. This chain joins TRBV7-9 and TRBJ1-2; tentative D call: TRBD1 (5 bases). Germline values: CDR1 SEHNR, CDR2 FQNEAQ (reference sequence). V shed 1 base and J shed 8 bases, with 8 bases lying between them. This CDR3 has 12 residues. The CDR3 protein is CASSLDGGGYTF. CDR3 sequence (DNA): TGTGCCAGCAGCTTAGACGGGGGGGGCTACACCTTC.

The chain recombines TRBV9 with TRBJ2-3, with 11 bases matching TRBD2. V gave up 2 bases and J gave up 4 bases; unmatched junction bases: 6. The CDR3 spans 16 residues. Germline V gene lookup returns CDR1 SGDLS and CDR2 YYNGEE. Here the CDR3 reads CASSVLAGGVPDTQYF. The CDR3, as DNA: TGTGCCAGCAGCGTTCTAGCGGGAGGTGTACCAGATACGCAGTATTTT.

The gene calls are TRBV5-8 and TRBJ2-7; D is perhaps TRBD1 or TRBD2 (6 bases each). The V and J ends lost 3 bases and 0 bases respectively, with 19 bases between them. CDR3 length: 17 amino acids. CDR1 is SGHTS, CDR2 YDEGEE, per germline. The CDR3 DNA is TGTGCCAGCAGCTGGGGGGCCAGCGGGCTTTTCTCCTACGAGCAGTACTTC. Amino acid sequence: CASSWGASGLFSYEQYF.

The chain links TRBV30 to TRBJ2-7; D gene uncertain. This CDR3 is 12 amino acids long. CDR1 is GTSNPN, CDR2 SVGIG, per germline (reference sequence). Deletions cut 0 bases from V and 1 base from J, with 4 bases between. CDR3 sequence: CAWSVASYEQYF. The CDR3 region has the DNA TGTGCCTGGAGTGTAGCGTCCTACGAGCAGTACTTC.

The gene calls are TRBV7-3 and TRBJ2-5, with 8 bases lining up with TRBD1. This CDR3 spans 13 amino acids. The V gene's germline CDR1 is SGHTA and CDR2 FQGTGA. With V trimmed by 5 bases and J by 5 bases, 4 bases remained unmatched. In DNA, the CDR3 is TGTGCCAGCAGCAGGGGACAGGCGGAGACCCAGTACTTC. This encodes CASSRGQAETQYF.

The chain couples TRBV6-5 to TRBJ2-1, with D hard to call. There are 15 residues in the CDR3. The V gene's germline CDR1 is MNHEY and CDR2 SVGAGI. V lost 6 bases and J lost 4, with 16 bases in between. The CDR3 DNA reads TGTGCCAGCAGCCTGGGCGTTGCGGCTTACAATGAGCAGTTCTTC. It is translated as CASSLGVAAYNEQFF.

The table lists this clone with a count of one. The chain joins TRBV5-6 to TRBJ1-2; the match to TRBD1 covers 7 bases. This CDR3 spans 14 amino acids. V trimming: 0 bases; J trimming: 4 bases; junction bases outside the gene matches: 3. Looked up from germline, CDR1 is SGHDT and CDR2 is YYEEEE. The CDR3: CASSLAGQSYGYTF. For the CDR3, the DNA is TGTGCCAGCAGCTTGGCGGGACAGAGCTATGGCTACACCTTC.

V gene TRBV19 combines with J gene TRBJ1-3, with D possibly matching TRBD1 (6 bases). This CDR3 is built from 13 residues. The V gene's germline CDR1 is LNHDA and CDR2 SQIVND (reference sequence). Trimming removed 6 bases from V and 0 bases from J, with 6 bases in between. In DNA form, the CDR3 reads TGTGCCAGTAGGGACAGCTCTGGAAACACCATATATTTT. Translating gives CASRDSSGNTIYF.

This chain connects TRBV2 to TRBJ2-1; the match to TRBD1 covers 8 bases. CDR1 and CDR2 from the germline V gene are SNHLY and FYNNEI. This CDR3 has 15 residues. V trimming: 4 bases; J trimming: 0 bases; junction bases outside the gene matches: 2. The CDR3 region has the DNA TGTGCCAGCAGTGTAGGACAGGGCTCCTACAATGAGCAGTTCTTC. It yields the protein CASSVGQGSYNEQFF.

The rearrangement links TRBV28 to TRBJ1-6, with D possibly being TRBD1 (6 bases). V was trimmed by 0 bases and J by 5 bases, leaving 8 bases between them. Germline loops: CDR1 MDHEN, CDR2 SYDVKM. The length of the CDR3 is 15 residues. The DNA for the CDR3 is TGTGCCAGCAGTTTATGGGACAGAAATAATTCACCCCTCCACTTT. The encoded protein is CASSLWDRNNSPLHF.

This CDR3 reads CASGKRTVLGQYF. CDR3 nucleotides: TGTGCCAGCGGCAAAAGGACAGTCCTTGGGCAGTACTTC. J is TRBJ2-7 and V is TRBV21-1; the table's D call of TRBD1 was not tested on the DNA. TRBV21-1 is a known pseudogene. The CDR3 consists of 13 residues.

The CDR3 protein is CAISESRGGSGNQPQHF. DNA of the CDR3: TGTGCCATCAGTGAGTCGAGAGGGGGTAGTGGCAATCAGCCCCAGCATTTT. The chain employs TRBV10-3 and TRBJ1-5, with D possibly TRBD1 on 6 matching bases. There are 17 residues in the CDR3. The V gene's germline CDR1 is ENHRY and CDR2 SYGVKD. V shed 0 bases and J shed 2 bases, with 14 bases lying between them.

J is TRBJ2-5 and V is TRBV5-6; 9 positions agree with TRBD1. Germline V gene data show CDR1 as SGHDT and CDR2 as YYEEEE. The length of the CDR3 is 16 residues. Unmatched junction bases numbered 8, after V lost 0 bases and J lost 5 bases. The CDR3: CASSLGGQGLGETQYF. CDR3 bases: TGTGCCAGCAGCTTGGGTGGACAGGGGCTAGGGGAGACCCAGTACTTC.